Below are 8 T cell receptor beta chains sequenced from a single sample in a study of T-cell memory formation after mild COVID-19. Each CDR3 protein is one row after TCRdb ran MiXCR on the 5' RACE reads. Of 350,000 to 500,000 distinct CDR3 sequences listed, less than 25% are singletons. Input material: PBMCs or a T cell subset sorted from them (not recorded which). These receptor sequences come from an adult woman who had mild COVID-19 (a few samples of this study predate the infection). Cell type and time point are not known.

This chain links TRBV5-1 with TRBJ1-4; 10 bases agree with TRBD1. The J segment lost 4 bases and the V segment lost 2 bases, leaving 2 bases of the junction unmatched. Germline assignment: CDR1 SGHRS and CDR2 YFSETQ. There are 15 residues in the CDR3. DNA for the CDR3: TGCGCCAGCAGCTTTTGGGACAGGGGTAATGAAAAACTGTTTTTT. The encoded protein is CASSFWDRGNEKLFF.

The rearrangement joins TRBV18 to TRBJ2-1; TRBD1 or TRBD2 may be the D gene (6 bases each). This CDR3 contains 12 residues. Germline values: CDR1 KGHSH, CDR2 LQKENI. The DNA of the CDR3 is TGTGCGGGGGGCGCGTCCTACAATGAGCAGTTCTTC. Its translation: CAGGASYNEQFF.

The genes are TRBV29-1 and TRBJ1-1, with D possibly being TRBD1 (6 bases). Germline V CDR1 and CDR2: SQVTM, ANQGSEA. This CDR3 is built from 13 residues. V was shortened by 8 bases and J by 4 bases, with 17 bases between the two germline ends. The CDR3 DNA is TGCAGCCACCTTGAGGGGGTAGGCACTGAAGCTTTCTTT. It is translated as CSHLEGVGTEAFF.

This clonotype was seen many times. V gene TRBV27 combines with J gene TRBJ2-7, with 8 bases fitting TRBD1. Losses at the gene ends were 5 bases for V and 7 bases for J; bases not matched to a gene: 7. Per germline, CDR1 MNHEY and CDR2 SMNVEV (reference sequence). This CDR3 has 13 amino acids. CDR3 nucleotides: TGTGCCAGCAGTGATGCAGGGGGCCGAGAGCAGTACTTC. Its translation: CASSDAGGREQYF.

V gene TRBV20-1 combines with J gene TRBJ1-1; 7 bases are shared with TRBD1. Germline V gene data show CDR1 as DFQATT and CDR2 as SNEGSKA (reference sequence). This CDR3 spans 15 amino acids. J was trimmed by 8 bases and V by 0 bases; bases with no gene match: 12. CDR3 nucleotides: TGCAGTGCTAGAGATCCTGTCAGGGGGGACCTAGAAGCTTTCTTT. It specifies CSARDPVRGDLEAFF.

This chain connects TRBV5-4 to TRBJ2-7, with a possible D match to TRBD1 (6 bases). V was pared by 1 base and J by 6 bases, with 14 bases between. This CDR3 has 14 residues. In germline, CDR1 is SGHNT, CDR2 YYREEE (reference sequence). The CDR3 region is CASSLTGTTGEQYF. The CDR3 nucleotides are TGTGCCAGCAGCTTGACAGGGACGACCGGCGAGCAGTACTTC.

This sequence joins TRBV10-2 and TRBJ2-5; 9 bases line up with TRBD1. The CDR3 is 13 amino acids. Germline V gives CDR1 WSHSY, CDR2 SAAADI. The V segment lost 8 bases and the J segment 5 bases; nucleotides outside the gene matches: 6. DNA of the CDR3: TGCGCCAGCCGGGACAGGGTATTTGAGACCCAGTACTTC. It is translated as CASRDRVFETQYF.

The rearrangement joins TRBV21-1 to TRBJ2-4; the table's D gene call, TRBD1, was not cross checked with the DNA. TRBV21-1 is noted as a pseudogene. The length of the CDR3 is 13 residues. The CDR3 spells CARKPWAKNIQYF. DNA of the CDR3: TGTGCCAGAAAACCCTGGGCCAAAAACATTCAGTACTTC.